One sample yielded the 21 T cell receptor beta chains listed below, sequenced in a study of cytomegalovirus exposure and HLA in healthy donors. The PCR was carried out with 60 Vbeta primers and 13 Jbeta primers. Sequencing used immunoSEQ multiplex PCR; TCRdb keeps in-frame clones, though not all of them. The sample yields about 200,000 clones, around 79% seen once. The sample taken for sequencing was PBMCs. These receptors all come from a girl under 18 in good health and CMV-seropositive.

The V and J genes are TRBV4-3 and TRBJ1-6, with no clear D. CDR3 length equals 14 residues. The V gene lost 0 bases and the J gene lost 7 bases, with 7 bases spanning the gap. Germline-derived CDR1 and CDR2 are LGHNA and YSLEER. The CDR3 DNA is TGCGCCAGCAGCCAAGATAACGGGAATTCACCCCTCCACTTT. Translated, it gives CASSQDNGNSPLHF.

The CDR3 here is CASSLTSGAYEQYF. In DNA form, the CDR3 reads TGTGCCAGCAGCTTGACTAGCGGGGCCTACGAGCAGTACTTC. The genes are TRBV11-2 and TRBJ2-7; 11 bases map to TRBD2. CDR1 and CDR2 from the germline V gene are SGHAT and FQNNGV. V dropped 3 bases and J dropped 2; count of bases not matched to a gene: 0. The length of the CDR3 is 14 residues.

The chain is built from TRBV12-5 and TRBJ2-2; D uncertain. This CDR3 has 18 amino acids. Germline V gene sequence: CDR1 LGHNT, CDR2 FRNRAP. Trimming pared 6 bases from V and 4 bases from J, leaving 24 bases between. The CDR3 DNA sequence: TGTGCTAGTGGCGGTAATCCAAAATCCACGTTAACCACCGGGGAGCTGTTTTTT. It encodes CASGGNPKSTLTTGELFF.

This rearrangement joins TRBV7-9 to TRBJ1-6; 8 bases map to TRBD1. Germline V gene data show CDR1 as SEHNR and CDR2 as FQNEAQ (reference sequence). V gave up 7 bases and J gave up 0 bases; unmatched junction bases: 5. The CDR3 extends over 16 amino acids. The CDR3 sequence is CASKQGESSYNSPLHF. DNA of the CDR3: TGTGCCAGCAAACAGGGGGAGAGCTCCTATAATTCACCCCTCCACTTT.

In DNA, the CDR3 is TGTGCCAGCACAAAGGGGTATGAGACCCAGTACTTC. It codes for CASTKGYETQYF. The rearrangement uses TRBV5-6 and TRBJ2-5; D possibly corresponds to TRBD1 (5 bases). CDR1 and CDR2 (germline): SGHDT, YYEEEE. The CDR3 runs to 12 residues. The V gene lost 6 bases and the J gene lost 5 bases, with 11 bases spanning the gap.

The chain recombines TRBV5-6 with TRBJ1-2; the D is unclear. Germline V lookup: CDR1 SGHDT, CDR2 YYEEEE. The CDR3 runs 12 residues. The V gene lost 7 bases and the J gene lost 4 bases, with 11 bases spanning the gap. The CDR3 loop is CASGQDIYGYTF. CDR3 nucleotide sequence: TGTGCCAGCGGTCAGGATATCTATGGCTACACCTTC.

The gene calls are TRBV6-1 and TRBJ2-7; TRBD2 might be the D (6 bases). The CDR3 totals 14 residues. CDR1 is MNHNS and CDR2 is SASEGT in the germline V gene. With 2 bases removed from V and 3 bases from J, the gap between germline ends came to 11 bases. CDR3 protein: CASSEQWGDYEQYF. The DNA for the CDR3 is TGTGCCAGCAGTGAACAGTGGGGGGACTACGAGCAGTACTTC.

This clone was observed a single time. V usage is TRBV19 and J usage is TRBJ1-2; D is unclear. This CDR3 contains 14 residues. Germline assignment: CDR1 LNHDA and CDR2 SQIVND (reference sequence). The ends were cut back, 5 bases at V and 0 bases at J, with 10 bases in the middle. The DNA of the CDR3 is TGTGCCAGTAGTTGGTCCGGAGCTAACTATGGCTACACCTTC. Its protein product is CASSWSGANYGYTF.

This chain uses TRBV5-4 with TRBJ1-2; tentative D call: TRBD1 (6 bases). Germline V gives CDR1 SGHNT, CDR2 YYREEE (reference sequence). The CDR3 totals 14 residues. V dropped 4 bases and J dropped 6 bases, with 16 bases sitting between them. DNA of the CDR3: TGTGCCAGCAGCGACCGGGGGGGGGCCGATGGCTACACCTTC. It encodes CASSDRGGADGYTF.

V usage is TRBV5-6 and J usage is TRBJ1-5, with a weak D call TRBD1 (5 bases). Trimming stripped 4 bases from V and 3 bases from J, with 17 bases between. Germline V gene data show CDR1 as SGHDT and CDR2 as YYEEEE. The CDR3 extends over 16 amino acids. The CDR3 nucleotides are TGTGCCAGCAGCCCTAAGTGGCGGGGCACCAATCAGCCCCAGCATTTT. It specifies CASSPKWRGTNQPQHF.

On this clone itself: The junction and the germline gene differ at one end; a read error may be behind it. The J gene is TRBJ2-5, the V gene TRBV7-2; 8 positions match TRBD1. CDR1 is SGHTA and CDR2 is FQGNSA in the germline V gene. The CDR3 totals 16 residues. The DNA of the CDR3 is TGTGCCAGCAGCTTAGTTTTGGACAGGGTTGAAGAGGCCCAGTACTTC. As protein: CASSLVLDRVEEAQYF.

This clone was seen a handful of times. The chain links TRBV11-3 to TRBJ2-7; 11 bases fit TRBD2. The CDR3 has 15 amino acids. V shed 5 bases and J 0 bases; nucleotides not matched to a gene: 3. CDR1 and CDR2 (germline): SGHNT, YENEEA. Here the CDR3 DNA reads TGTGCCAGCAGCCCTACTAGCGGGGGCTCCTACGAGCAGTACTTC. As protein: CASSPTSGGSYEQYF.

The chain uses TRBV7-2 and TRBJ2-1, with D uncertain. The CDR3 has 14 amino acids. Trimming cost V 5 bases and J 9 bases, with 17 bases left between them. CDR1 and CDR2 (germline): SGHTA, FQGNSA. CDR3 in amino acids: CASSPEPQISEQFF. The CDR3 DNA is TGTGCCAGCAGCCCAGAACCACAGATTTCTGAGCAGTTCTTC.

The J gene is TRBJ2-5, the V gene TRBV10-3, with 7 nucleotides matching TRBD1. This CDR3 is built from 16 residues. Losses at the gene ends were 2 bases for V and 4 bases for J; bases not matched to a gene: 10. Germline V gene lookup returns CDR1 ENHRY and CDR2 SYGVKD. CDR3 protein: CAISEDRQGTGETQYF. CDR3 bases: TGTGCCATCAGTGAGGATAGACAGGGAACGGGAGAGACCCAGTACTTC.

The V and J genes are TRBV5-4 and TRBJ1-1, with D maybe TRBD1 (6 bases). Germline V gene lookup returns CDR1 SGHNT and CDR2 YYREEE (reference sequence). The CDR3 runs 16 residues. The germline V and J ends were trimmed by 4 bases and 0 bases, with 16 bases remaining between them. The CDR3 is CASSRSSDRLNTEAFF. The CDR3 bases are TGTGCCAGCAGCCGGTCTTCGGACAGATTGAACACTGAAGCTTTCTTT. The full variable domain, rest sourced from reference TRBV5-4 and TRBJ1-1, is ETGVTQSPTHLIKTRGQQVTLRCSSQSGHNTVSWYQQALGQGPQFIFQYYREEENGRGNFPPRFSGLQFPNYSSELNVNALELDDSALYLCASSRSSDRLNTEAFFGQGTRLTVV.

The chain joins TRBV5-1 to TRBJ2-5; 7 positions match TRBD2. There are 18 residues in the CDR3. V was clipped by 4 bases and J by 1 base; unmatched bases: 16. Germline CDR1 reads SGHRS; CDR2 reads YFSETQ. The CDR3 protein is CASSPGGVAGTLQETQYF. CDR3 nucleotide sequence: TGCGCCAGCAGCCCGGGGGGAGTAGCGGGTACCCTCCAAGAGACCCAGTACTTC.

This clone was seen once. The chain combines TRBV5-4 with TRBJ2-7; 8 nucleotides align to TRBD2. With V trimmed by 4 bases and J by 7 bases, 13 bases remained unmatched. The CDR3 extends over 15 amino acids. Germline V gene sequence: CDR1 SGHNT, CDR2 YYREEE (reference sequence). CDR3 sequence: CASSPKTGTRLEQYF. DNA of the CDR3: TGTGCCAGCAGCCCAAAGACCGGGACTAGACTGGAGCAGTACTTC.

V and J are TRBV4-3 and TRBJ1-6; tentatively, D is TRBD1 (5 bases). This CDR3 contains 15 residues. Germline-derived CDR1 and CDR2 are LGHNA and YSLEER. V was pared by 0 bases and J by 9 bases, with 12 bases between. This CDR3 reads CASSQDQGSGSPLHF. The DNA for the CDR3 is TGCGCCAGCAGCCAAGATCAGGGTTCCGGTTCACCCCTCCACTTT.

V and J are TRBV7-2 and TRBJ2-2, with 10 bases aligning to TRBD2. After removal of 6 bases from V and 7 bases from J, the junction contained 8 bases not matched to a gene. The CDR3 length is 15 residues. Germline-derived CDR1 and CDR2 are SGHTA and FQGNSA. Here the CDR3 reads CASSYSGGLSGELFF. CDR3 nucleotides: TGTGCCAGCAGTTATAGCGGGGGGTTGAGCGGGGAGCTGTTTTTT.

The chain joins TRBV10-1 to TRBJ2-3; 9 bases map to TRBD1. The germline CDR1 and CDR2 sequences are WNHNN and SYGVQD (reference sequence). Unmatched junction bases numbered 1, after V lost 5 bases and J lost 1 base. The CDR3 is made up of 14 amino acids. CDR3 nucleotides: TGCGCCAGCAGTTGGGACAGGGGCACAGATACGCAGTATTTT. Its protein product is CASSWDRGTDTQYF.

The chain joins TRBV7-8 to TRBJ1-5, with D perhaps matching TRBD1 (5 bases). Germline V gene data show CDR1 as SGHVS and CDR2 as FQNEAQ. The CDR3 runs to 15 residues. V lost 1 base and J 5 bases, leaving 12 bases between the germline ends. The CDR3: CASSLEGIPHQPQHF. In DNA form, the CDR3 reads TGTGCCAGCAGCTTAGAGGGGATTCCGCATCAGCCCCAGCATTTT. Combining the CDR3 with reference TRBV7-8 and TRBJ1-5 gives the whole variable domain GAGVSQSPRYKVAKRGQDVALRCDPISGHVSLFWYQQALGQGPEFLTYFQNEAQLDKSGLPSDRFFAERPEGSVSTLKIQRTQQEDSAVYLCASSLEGIPHQPQHFGDGTRLSIL.